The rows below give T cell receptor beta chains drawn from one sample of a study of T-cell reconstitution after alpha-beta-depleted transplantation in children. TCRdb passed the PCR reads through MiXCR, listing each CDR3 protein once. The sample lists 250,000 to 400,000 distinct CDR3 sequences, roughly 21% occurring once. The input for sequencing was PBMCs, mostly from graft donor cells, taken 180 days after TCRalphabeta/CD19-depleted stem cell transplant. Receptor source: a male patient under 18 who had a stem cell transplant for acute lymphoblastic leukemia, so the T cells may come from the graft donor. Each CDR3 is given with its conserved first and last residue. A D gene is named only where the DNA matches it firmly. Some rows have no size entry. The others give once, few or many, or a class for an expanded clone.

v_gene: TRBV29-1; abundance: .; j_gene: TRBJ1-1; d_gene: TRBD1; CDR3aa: CSVSGQAALKAFF; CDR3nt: TGCAGCGTTAGCGGACAGGCGGCCCTGAAAGCTTTCTTT
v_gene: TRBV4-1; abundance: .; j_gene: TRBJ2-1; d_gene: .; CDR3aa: CASSSSSEQFF; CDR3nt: TGCGCCAGCAGCTCCTCCAGTGAGCAGTTCTTC
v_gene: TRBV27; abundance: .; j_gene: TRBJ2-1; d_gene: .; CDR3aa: CASSSSQCTEANEQFF; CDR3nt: TGTGCCAGCAGTTCCTCACAGTGTACTGAGGCCAATGAGCAGTTCTTC
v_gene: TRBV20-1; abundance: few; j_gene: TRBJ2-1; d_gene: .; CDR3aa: CSARDPGDYNEQFF; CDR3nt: TGCAGTGCTAGAGATCCCGGGGATTACAATGAGCAGTTCTTC
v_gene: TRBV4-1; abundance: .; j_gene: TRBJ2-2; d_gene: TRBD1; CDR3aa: CASSQDLRGPGELFF; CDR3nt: TGCGCCAGCAGCCAAGATCTCAGGGGGCCCGGGGAGCTGTTTTTT
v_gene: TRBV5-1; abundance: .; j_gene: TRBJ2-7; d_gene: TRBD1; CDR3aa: CASSFSGTAYEQYF; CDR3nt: TGCGCCAGCAGCTTCTCCGGGACAGCCTACGAGCAGTACTTC
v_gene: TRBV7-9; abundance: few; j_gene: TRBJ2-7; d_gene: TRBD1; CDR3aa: CASSLGVGTGDYEQYF; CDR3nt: TGTGCCAGCAGCTTAGGAGTGGGGACAGGGGACTACGAGCAGTACTTC
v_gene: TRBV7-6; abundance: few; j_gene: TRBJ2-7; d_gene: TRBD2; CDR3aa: CASSPHAGTSSYEQYF; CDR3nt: TGTGCCAGCAGCCCACATGCCGGGACTAGCAGCTACGAGCAGTACTTC
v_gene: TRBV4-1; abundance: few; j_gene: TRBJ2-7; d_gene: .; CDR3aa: CASRAFGLSSYEQYF; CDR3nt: TGCGCCAGCAGAGCATTCGGACTTAGCTCCTACGAGCAGTACTTC
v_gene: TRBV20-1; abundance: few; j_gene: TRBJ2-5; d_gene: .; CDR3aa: CSAFPSFSGPRETQYF; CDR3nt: TGCAGTGCCTTTCCCTCCTTTAGCGGCCCAAGGGAGACCCAGTACTTC
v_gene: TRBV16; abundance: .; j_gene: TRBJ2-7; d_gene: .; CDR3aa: CATAPGITYEQYF; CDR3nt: TGTGCCACCGCACCGGGAATCACCTACGAGCAGTACTTC
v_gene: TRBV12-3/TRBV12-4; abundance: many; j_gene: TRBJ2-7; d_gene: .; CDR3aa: CASSPIQGSYEQYF; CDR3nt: TGTGCCAGCAGCCCTATACAGGGTTCCTACGAGCAGTACTTC
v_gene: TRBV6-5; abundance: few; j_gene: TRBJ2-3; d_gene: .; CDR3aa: CASSYLGARTDTQYF; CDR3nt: TGTGCCAGCAGTTATTTAGGGGCCCGCACAGATACGCAGTATTTT
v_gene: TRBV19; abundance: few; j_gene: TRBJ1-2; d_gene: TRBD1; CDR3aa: CASTATGGLYGYTF; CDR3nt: TGTGCCAGTACCGCTACAGGGGGACTTTATGGCTACACCTTC
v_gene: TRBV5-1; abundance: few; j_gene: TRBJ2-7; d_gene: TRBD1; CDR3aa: CASSRNGRDRVHEQYF; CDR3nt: TGCGCCAGCAGCCGAAACGGCCGGGACAGGGTTCACGAGCAGTACTTC
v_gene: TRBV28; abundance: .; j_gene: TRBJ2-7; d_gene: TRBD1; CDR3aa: CASIADRVLYEQYF; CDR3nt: TGTGCCAGCATTGCGGACAGGGTACTCTACGAGCAGTACTTC
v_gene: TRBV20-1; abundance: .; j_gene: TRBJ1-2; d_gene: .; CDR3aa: CSARLGDYGYTF; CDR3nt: TGCAGTGCTAGACTCGGGGATTATGGCTACACCTTC
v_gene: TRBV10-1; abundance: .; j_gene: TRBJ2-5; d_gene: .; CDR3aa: CASSESVGQETQYF; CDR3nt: TGCGCCAGCAGTGAGTCGGTGGGCCAAGAGACCCAGTACTTC
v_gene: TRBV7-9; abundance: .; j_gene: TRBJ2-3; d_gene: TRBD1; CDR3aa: CASSRRGTGLADTQYF; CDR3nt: TGTGCCAGCAGCCGGAGGGGGACAGGCCTAGCAGATACGCAGTATTTT
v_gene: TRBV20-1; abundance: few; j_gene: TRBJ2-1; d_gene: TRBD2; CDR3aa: CSAPRSGRANEQFF; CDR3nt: TGCAGTGCTCCTCGGAGCGGGAGGGCCAATGAGCAGTTCTTC
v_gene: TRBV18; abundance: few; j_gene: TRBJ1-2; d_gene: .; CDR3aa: CASSPPGGRSYGYTF; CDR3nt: TGTGCCAGCTCACCACCCGGCGGCAGGAGCTATGGCTACACCTTC
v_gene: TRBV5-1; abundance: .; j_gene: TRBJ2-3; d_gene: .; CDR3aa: CASSLAQGSSTDTQYF; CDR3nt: TGCGCCAGCAGCTTGGCACAGGGTTCTAGCACAGATACGCAGTATTTT
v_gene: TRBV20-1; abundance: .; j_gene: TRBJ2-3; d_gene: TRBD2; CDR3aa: CSASEAGGGTDTQYF; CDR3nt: TGCAGTGCCTCAGAAGCGGGAGGGGGCACAGATACGCAGTATTTT
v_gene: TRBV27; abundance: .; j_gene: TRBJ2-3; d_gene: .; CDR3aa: CASSLNSVLTDTQYF; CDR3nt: TGTGCCAGCAGTTTAAATAGCGTACTCACAGATACGCAGTATTTT
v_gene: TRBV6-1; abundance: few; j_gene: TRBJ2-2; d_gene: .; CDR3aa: CASSGRRTGELFF; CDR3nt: TGTGCCAGCAGTGGCCGGAGGACCGGGGAGCTGTTTTTT
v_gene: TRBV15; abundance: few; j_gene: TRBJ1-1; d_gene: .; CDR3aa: CATSSPWRGDTEAFF; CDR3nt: TGTGCCACCAGCAGTCCCTGGCGGGGGGACACTGAAGCTTTCTTT
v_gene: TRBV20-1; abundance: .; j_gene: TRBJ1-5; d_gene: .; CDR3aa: CSAIYKEGTLQPQHF; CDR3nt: TGCAGTGCTATTTATAAGGAAGGAACGCTCCAGCCCCAGCATTTT
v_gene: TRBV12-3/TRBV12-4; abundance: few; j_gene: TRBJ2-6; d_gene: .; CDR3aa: CASSLTDTGANVLTF; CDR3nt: TGTGCCAGCAGCCTTACAGACACCGGGGCCAACGTCCTGACTTTC
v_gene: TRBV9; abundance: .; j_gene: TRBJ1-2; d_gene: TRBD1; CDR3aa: CASSAEQGAVFF; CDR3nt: TGTGCCAGCAGCGCCGAGCAGGGGGCCGTTTTCTTC
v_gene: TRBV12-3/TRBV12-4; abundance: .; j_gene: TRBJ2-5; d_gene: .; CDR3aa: CASRIIETQYF; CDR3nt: TGTGCCAGCAGGATAATAGAGACCCAGTACTTC
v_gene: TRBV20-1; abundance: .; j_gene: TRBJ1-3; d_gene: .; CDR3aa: CSADGGFSGNTIYF; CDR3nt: TGCAGTGCCGATGGTGGATTCTCTGGAAACACCATATATTTT
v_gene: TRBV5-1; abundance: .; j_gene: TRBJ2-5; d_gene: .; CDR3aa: CASSLGRTVGETQYF; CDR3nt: TGCGCCAGCAGCTTGGGGAGGACCGTCGGGGAGACCCAGTACTTC
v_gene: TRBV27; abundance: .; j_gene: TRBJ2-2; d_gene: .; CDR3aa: CASSPHQRPKTGELFF; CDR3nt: TGTGCCAGCAGTCCCCATCAGCGCCCTAAAACCGGGGAGCTGTTTTTT
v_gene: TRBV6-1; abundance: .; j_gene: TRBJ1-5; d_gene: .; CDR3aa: CASTGHRNQPQHF; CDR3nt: TGTGCCAGCACGGGACACCGCAATCAGCCCCAGCATTTT
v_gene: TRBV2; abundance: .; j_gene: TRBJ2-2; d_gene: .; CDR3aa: CASSETTGNTGELFF; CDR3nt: TGTGCCAGCAGTGAAACAACGGGGAACACCGGGGAGCTGTTTTTT
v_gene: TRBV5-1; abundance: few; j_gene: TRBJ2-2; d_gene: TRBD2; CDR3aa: CASSPWKRTGTRGTGELFF; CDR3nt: TGCGCCAGCAGCCCTTGGAAGAGAACCGGGACTAGGGGGACCGGGGAGCTGTTTTTT
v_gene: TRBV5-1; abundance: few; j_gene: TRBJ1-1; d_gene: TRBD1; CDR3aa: CASSRTQGAGTEAFF; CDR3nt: TGCGCCAGCAGCCGGACACAGGGGGCCGGGACTGAAGCTTTCTTT
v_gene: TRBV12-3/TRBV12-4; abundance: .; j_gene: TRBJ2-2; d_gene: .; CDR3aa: CASSRERTGELFF; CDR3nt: TGTGCCAGCAGCCGCGAGAGGACCGGGGAGCTGTTTTTT
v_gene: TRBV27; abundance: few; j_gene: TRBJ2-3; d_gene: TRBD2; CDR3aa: CASSPLLAGERDTQYF; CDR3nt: TGTGCCAGCAGTCCGCTGCTAGCGGGAGAAAGGGATACGCAGTATTTT
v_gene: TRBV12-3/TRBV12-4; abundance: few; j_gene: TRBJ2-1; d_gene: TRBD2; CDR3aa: CASSLLAGVWYNEQFF; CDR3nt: TGTGCCAGCAGTTTACTAGCGGGGGTTTGGTACAATGAGCAGTTCTTC
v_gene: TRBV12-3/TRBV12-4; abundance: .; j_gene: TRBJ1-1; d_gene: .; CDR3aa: CASSLTQGGTEAFF; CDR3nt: TGTGCCAGCAGTTTAACCCAGGGCGGCACTGAAGCTTTCTTT
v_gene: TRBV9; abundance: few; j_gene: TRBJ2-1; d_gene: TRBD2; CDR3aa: CASSVERTSGSNEQFF; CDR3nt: TGTGCCAGCAGCGTCGAAAGGACTAGCGGGAGTAATGAGCAGTTCTTC
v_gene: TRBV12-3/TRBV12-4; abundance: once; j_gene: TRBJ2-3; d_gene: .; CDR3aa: CASSFSTNTQYF; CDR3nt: TGTGCCAGCAGTTTCAGCACAAATACGCAGTATTTT
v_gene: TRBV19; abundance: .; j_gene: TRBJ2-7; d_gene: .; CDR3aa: CASSPRSSFYEQYF; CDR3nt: TGTGCCAGTAGTCCCCGTAGCAGTTTCTACGAGCAGTACTTC
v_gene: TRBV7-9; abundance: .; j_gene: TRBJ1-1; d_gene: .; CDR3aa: CASSPPIWNTEAFF; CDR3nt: TGTGCCAGCAGCCCACCAATTTGGAACACTGAAGCTTTCTTT
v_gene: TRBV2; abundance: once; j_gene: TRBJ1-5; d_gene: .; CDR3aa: CASSVLRGSNQPQHF; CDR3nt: TGTGCCAGCAGTGTTCTCCGGGGGAGCAATCAGCCCCAGCATTTT
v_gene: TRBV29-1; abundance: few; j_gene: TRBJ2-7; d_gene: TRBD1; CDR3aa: CSGGDRGYEQYF; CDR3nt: TGCAGCGGAGGGGACAGGGGCTACGAGCAGTACTTC
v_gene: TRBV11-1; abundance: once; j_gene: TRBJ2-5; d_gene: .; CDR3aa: CASSPGRAGSTSEETQYF; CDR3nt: TGTGCCAGCAGCCCCGGCAGGGCAGGTTCCACCTCGGAAGAGACCCAGTACTTC
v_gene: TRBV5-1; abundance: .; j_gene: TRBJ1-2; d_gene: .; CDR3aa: CASSLSQVLYTF; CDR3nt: TGCGCCAGCAGCTTGAGCCAGGTCCTCTACACCTTC
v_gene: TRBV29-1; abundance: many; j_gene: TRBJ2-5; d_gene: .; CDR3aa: CSVAGYQETQYF; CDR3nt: TGCAGCGTTGCCGGGTACCAAGAGACCCAGTACTTC
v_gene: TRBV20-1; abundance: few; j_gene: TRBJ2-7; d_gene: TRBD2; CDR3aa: CSARKAGGSYEQYF; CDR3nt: TGCAGTGCTAGGAAAGCGGGAGGCTCCTACGAGCAGTACTTC
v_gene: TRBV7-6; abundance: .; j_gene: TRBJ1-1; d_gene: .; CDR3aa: CASSLDPVRDTEAFF; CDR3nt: TGTGCCAGCAGCCTCGACCCCGTGAGGGACACTGAAGCTTTCTTT